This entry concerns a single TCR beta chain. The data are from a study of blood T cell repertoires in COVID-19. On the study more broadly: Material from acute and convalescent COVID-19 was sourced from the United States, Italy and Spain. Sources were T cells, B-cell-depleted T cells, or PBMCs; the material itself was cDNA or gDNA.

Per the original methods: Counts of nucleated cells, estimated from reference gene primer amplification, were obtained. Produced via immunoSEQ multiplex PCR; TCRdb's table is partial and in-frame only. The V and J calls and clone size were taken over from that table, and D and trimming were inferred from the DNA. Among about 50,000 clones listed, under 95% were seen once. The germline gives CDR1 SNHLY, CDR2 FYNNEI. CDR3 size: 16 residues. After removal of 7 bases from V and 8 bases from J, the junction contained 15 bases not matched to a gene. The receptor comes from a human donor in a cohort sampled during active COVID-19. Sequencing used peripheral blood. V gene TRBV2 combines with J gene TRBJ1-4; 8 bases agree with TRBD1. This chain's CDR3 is CASTAQGASPAEKLFF. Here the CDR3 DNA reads TGTGCCAGCACGGCGCAGGGGGCCAGTCCGGCGGAAAAACTGTTTTTT.